Below are 31 T cell receptor beta chains sequenced from a single sample in a study of siplizumab effects on memory and regulatory T cells. Their antigens are not known. Researchers maintained the mixed lymphocyte reaction cells in coculture at 37°C for five to six days. Method: immunoSEQ multiplex PCR; TCRdb's copy keeps in-frame clones and lacks some. Of fewer than 8,500 clones listed, about 35% are singletons. The sequenced sample consisted of CFSE-low (dividing) CD8+ T cells sorted from an allogeneic mixed lymphocyte reaction. Receptor source: a human donor in good health; the cells came from an allogeneic mixed lymphocyte reaction.

The chain combines TRBV6-1 with TRBJ2-7; no clear D. Germline lookup yields CDR1 MNHNS and CDR2 SASEGT. There are 12 residues in the CDR3. The V gene lost 6 bases and the J gene lost 3 bases, with 9 bases spanning the gap. The CDR3 DNA is TGTGCCAGCAGGGGGTCCTACTACGAGCAGTACTTC. Translation: CASRGSYYEQYF.

This clone is categorized as medium-sized (0.01 to 0.1%). The rearrangement joins TRBV19 to TRBJ1-1; a possible D gene is TRBD1 (5 bases). Germline assignment: CDR1 LNHDA and CDR2 SQIVND (reference sequence). The CDR3 has 14 residues. V dropped 5 bases and J dropped 0 bases, with 10 bases sitting between them. For the CDR3, the DNA is TGTGCCAGTAGTTGGGGGACCATGAACACTGAAGCTTTCTTT. Amino acid sequence: CASSWGTMNTEAFF.

The chain has TRBV29-1 and TRBJ2-1; the D gene is possibly TRBD2 (6 bases). CDR3 length: 14 residues. V was pared by 6 bases and J by 0 bases, with 12 bases between. The germline V gene has CDR1 SQVTM and CDR2 ANQGSEA. The CDR3 loop reads CSVEGRDSYNEQFF. CDR3 bases: TGCAGCGTGGAGGGCAGGGACTCCTACAATGAGCAGTTCTTC.

This clone qualifies as medium-sized. The chain joins TRBV5-4 to TRBJ2-7; maybe TRBD2 (7 bases). V gave up 4 bases and J gave up 2 bases, with 16 bases separating them. The germline gives CDR1 SGHNT, CDR2 YYREEE (reference sequence). The length of the CDR3 is 15 residues. For the CDR3, the DNA is TGTGCCAGCAGCGTGGTGGGGGGGGCCGCCTACGAGCAGTACTTC. Amino acids: CASSVVGGAAYEQYF.

The sample holds a few counts of this clone. The genes are TRBV27 and TRBJ2-3; D possibly corresponds to TRBD2 (5 bases). The germline V gene has CDR1 MNHEY and CDR2 SMNVEV (reference sequence). There are 16 residues in the CDR3. Trimming removed 7 bases at V and 6 bases at J, with 23 bases between. The CDR3 sequence: CASTVGPGFGPDTQYF. The CDR3 nucleotides read TGTGCCAGCACCGTTGGGCCGGGGTTCGGTCCCGATACGCAGTATTTT.

The chain couples TRBV15 to TRBJ2-1; 8 nucleotides agree with TRBD2. There are 16 residues in the CDR3. Germline-derived CDR1 and CDR2 are LNHNV and YYDKDF (reference sequence). The J segment lost 0 bases and the V segment lost 4 bases, leaving 5 bases of the junction unmatched. The chain's CDR3 is CATSITSGSSYNEQFF. CDR3 sequence (DNA): TGTGCCACCAGCATTACTAGCGGCAGCTCCTACAATGAGCAGTTCTTC.

The CDR3 DNA is TGTGCCAGCAAACCCTACGAGCAGTACTTC. It is translated as CASKPYEQYF. The chain recombines TRBV5-6 with TRBJ2-7, with D hard to call. V was shortened by 6 bases and J by 2 bases, with 3 bases between the two germline ends. Germline V gene sequence: CDR1 SGHDT, CDR2 YYEEEE. The CDR3 is made up of 10 amino acids.

The chain links TRBV18 to TRBJ1-1; 9 positions agree with TRBD1. This CDR3 comprises 11 residues. V lost 2 bases to trimming and J lost 11 bases; unmatched junction nucleotides: 0. Germline-derived CDR1 and CDR2 are KGHSH and LQKENI. CDR3: CASSPGQGAFF. CDR3 in DNA: TGTGCCAGCTCACCAGGACAGGGGGCTTTCTTT.

To note about this clone: This probably arose from a read error, given a far larger clone one base away. This chain uses TRBV5-7 with TRBJ2-7, with 12 bases matching TRBD1. TRBV5-7 is designated an ORF whose function remains uncertain. The trim removed 4 bases at V and 4 bases at J, leaving 3 bases unmatched. This CDR3 contains 14 residues. CDR3 loop: CASSPGQGAYEQYF. CDR3 nucleotides: TGTGCCAGCAGCCCGGGACAGGGGGCTTACGAGCAGTACTTC.

Only a few counts were recorded for this clone. The chain uses TRBV19 and TRBJ1-6; D gene uncertain. V was shortened by 3 bases and J by 7 bases, with 4 bases between the two germline ends. Germline lookup yields CDR1 LNHDA and CDR2 SQIVND (reference sequence). The CDR3 has 12 amino acids. Here the CDR3 reads CASSIGNSPLHF. CDR3 in DNA: TGTGCCAGTAGTATTGGGAATTCACCCCTCCACTTT.

The genes are TRBV7-3 and TRBJ2-1, with D tentatively TRBD2 (6 bases). CDR1 SGHTA and CDR2 FQGTGA come from the germline V gene. This CDR3 comprises 13 residues. Between the trimmed V and J ends, which lost 8 bases and 8 bases, there was a span of 16 bases. The CDR3 DNA is TGTGCCAGCGGCCCTCCGACTAGAGATGAGCAGTTCTTC. Its translation is CASGPPTRDEQFF.

This clone was picked up a small number of times. The chain couples TRBV7-3 to TRBJ2-5; weak D call: TRBD2 (5 bases). The CDR3 loop spans 13 amino acids. Germline V gene lookup returns CDR1 SGHTA and CDR2 FQGTGA. V was pared by 2 bases and J by 5 bases, with 9 bases between. In DNA, the CDR3 is TGTGCCAGCAGCTTAGCTAGCCGCGAGACCCAGTACTTC. It codes for CASSLASRETQYF.

This clone has more than one count but fewer than ten. This rearrangement joins TRBV5-1 to TRBJ2-7, with TRBD1 as a possible D gene (6 bases). This CDR3 has 12 amino acids. The V gene lost 2 bases and the J gene lost 4 bases, with 7 bases spanning the gap. Germline V gene data show CDR1 as SGHRS and CDR2 as YFSETQ. The CDR3 protein is CASSLQGYEQYF. CDR3 nucleotides: TGCGCCAGCAGCTTACAGGGTTACGAGCAGTACTTC.

This clone is classed as medium-sized. The chain uses TRBV5-1 and TRBJ2-3; TRBD2 agrees at 9 bases. V lost 0 bases and J lost 2; bases outside the gene matches: 4. This CDR3 contains 16 residues. In germline, CDR1 is SGHRS, CDR2 YFSETQ. CDR3 sequence reads: CASSLAGGRATDTQYF. CDR3 nucleotide sequence: TGCGCCAGCAGCTTGGCCGGCGGGAGGGCCACAGATACGCAGTATTTT.

V is TRBV5-1 and J is TRBJ2-7, with D perhaps TRBD2 (6 bases). Germline CDR1 and CDR2: SGHRS and YFSETQ. The CDR3 has 14 residues. V was cut by 1 base and J by 2 bases, with 10 bases left in between. CDR3 residues: CASSLQGLPYEQYF. The CDR3 nucleotides are TGCGCCAGCAGCTTGCAGGGACTTCCCTACGAGCAGTACTTC.

V usage is TRBV27 and J usage is TRBJ2-7; weak D call: TRBD1 (5 bases). CDR3 length: 14 residues. Between the trimmed V and J ends, which lost 3 bases and 0 bases, there was a span of 9 bases. CDR1 is MNHEY and CDR2 is SMNVEV in the germline V gene (reference sequence). The DNA for the CDR3 is TGTGCCAGCAGTTTCGGTACAGGCTCCTACGAGCAGTACTTC. Translated, it gives CASSFGTGSYEQYF.

This chain uses TRBV4-3 with TRBJ1-1, with TRBD1 matching 7 bases. The CDR3 loop spans 16 amino acids. Germline-derived CDR1 and CDR2 are LGHNA and YSLEER. V lost 0 bases and J lost 4; bases outside the gene matches: 8. The CDR3 reads CASSQDQAYRGTEAFF. The CDR3 DNA reads as TGCGCCAGCAGCCAAGATCAAGCCTACAGGGGCACTGAAGCTTTCTTT.

This clone was counted between two and nine times. This chain joins TRBV6-1 and TRBJ1-1; no clear D gene. V dropped 2 bases and J dropped 4 bases, with 14 bases sitting between them. Germline CDR1 MNHNS, CDR2 SASEGT. The CDR3 spans 15 residues. Here the CDR3 DNA reads TGTGCCAGCAGTGAAATGGGCTTCGGAGGCACTGAAGCTTTCTTT. It is translated as CASSEMGFGGTEAFF.

This chain uses TRBV6-7 with TRBJ2-7; 9 bases map to TRBD2. TRBV6-7 carries the ORF label, with uncertain function. The CDR3 runs 15 residues. V lost 4 bases and J lost 0; bases outside the gene matches: 4. The CDR3 is CASSLVSGGSYEQYF. CDR3 sequence (DNA): TGTGCCAGCAGTTTGGTTAGCGGGGGCTCCTACGAGCAGTACTTC.

This clone was counted between two and nine times. This chain joins TRBV7-8 and TRBJ1-1; D not resolved. V was pared by 4 bases and J by 4 bases, with 13 bases between. Germline V gene data show CDR1 as SGHVS and CDR2 as FQNEAQ. This CDR3 is built from 14 residues. CDR3 loop: CASSSGMRITEAFF. The CDR3 DNA sequence: TGTGCCAGCAGCTCCGGGATGCGGATCACTGAAGCTTTCTTT. The full variable domain, rest sourced from reference TRBV7-8 and TRBJ1-1, is GAGVSQSPRYKVAKRGQDVALRCDPISGHVSLFWYQQALGQGPEFLTYFQNEAQLDKSGLPSDRFFAERPEGSVSTLKIQRTQQEDSAVYLCASSSGMRITEAFFGQGTRLTVV.

This clone is labeled medium-sized. The rearrangement links TRBV2 to TRBJ2-3; D perhaps matches TRBD2 (5 bases). The CDR3 has 13 residues. The germline V gene has CDR1 SNHLY and CDR2 FYNNEI. V dropped 7 bases and J dropped 2 bases, with 10 bases sitting between them. The chain's CDR3 is CASKRRTTDTQYF. CDR3 nucleotides: TGTGCCAGCAAGAGGAGGACCACAGATACGCAGTATTTT.

The sample holds one count of this clone. J is TRBJ2-7 and V is TRBV6-1; D perhaps matches TRBD1 (5 bases). Trimming took off 5 bases at V and 3 bases at J, with 17 bases between the two ends. The germline V gene encodes CDR1 MNHNS and CDR2 SASEGT. The CDR3 spans 15 residues. The CDR3 nucleotides are TGTGCCAGCAGTCTGATCGCACAGGTTTACTACGAGCAGTACTTC. Its translation is CASSLIAQVYYEQYF.

This clone came up a few times. The V and J genes are TRBV7-3 and TRBJ2-5, with D possibly being TRBD1 or TRBD2 (5 bases each). This CDR3 has 14 residues. V was shortened by 7 bases and J by 1 base, with 13 bases between the two germline ends. CDR1 SGHTA and CDR2 FQGTGA come from the germline V gene. This chain's CDR3 is CASTSGRSQETQYF. The CDR3 nucleotides are TGTGCCAGCACCTCGGGACGGAGCCAAGAGACCCAGTACTTC. Based on the CDR3 plus reference TRBV7-3 and TRBJ2-5, the full variable domain is GAGVSQTPSNKVTEKGKYVELRCDPISGHTALYWYRQSLGQGPEFLIYFQGTGAADDSGLPNDRFFAVRPEGSVSTLKIQRTERGDSAVYLCASTSGRSQETQYFGPGTRLLVL.

V gene TRBV27 combines with J gene TRBJ2-1; the D is unclear. Germline values: CDR1 MNHEY, CDR2 SMNVEV (reference sequence). The CDR3 loop spans 13 amino acids. V was clipped by 5 bases and J by 7 bases, with 12 bases between them. The CDR3 nucleotides read TGTGCCAGCAGTCTCGGGTCGTCTAATGAGCAGTTCTTC. Its translation is CASSLGSSNEQFF.

This clone is medium-sized. The chain couples TRBV14 to TRBJ1-1, with 9 bases aligning to TRBD1. The CDR3 is made up of 18 amino acids. The ends lost 0 bases at V and 3 bases at J; junction bases unmatched: 11. Germline values: CDR1 SGHDN, CDR2 FVKESK. The CDR3 DNA sequence: TGTGCCAGCAGCCAAGAATGGTTCGGACAGGGGTATGACACTGAAGCTTTCTTT. This translates into CASSQEWFGQGYDTEAFF.

This clone has only a few counts. The chain carries TRBV27 and TRBJ2-5; 7 bases are a match to TRBD2. The ends lost 2 bases at V and 2 bases at J; junction bases unmatched: 5. CDR3 length equals 15 residues. Germline CDR1 is MNHEY and CDR2 is SMNVEV (reference sequence). The CDR3 DNA is TGTGCCAGCAGTTTACCCGGGGAGGGGCAAGAGACCCAGTACTTC. Encoded protein: CASSLPGEGQETQYF.

By sample fraction, this clone is medium-sized. The chain links TRBV7-9 to TRBJ2-7; weak D call: TRBD2 (6 bases). V lost 10 bases and J lost 0, with 13 bases in between. CDR1 and CDR2 from the germline V gene are SEHNR and FQNEAQ (reference sequence). The CDR3 has 13 residues. The CDR3 reads CATDGGISYEQYF. CDR3 nucleotide sequence: TGTGCCACCGACGGGGGAATCTCCTACGAGCAGTACTTC.

This chain joins TRBV28 and TRBJ2-5; D is tentatively TRBD1 or TRBD2 (5 bases each). CDR1 is MDHEN, CDR2 SYDVKM, per germline. The CDR3 totals 12 residues. Trimming took off 5 bases at V and 5 bases at J, with 9 bases between the two ends. The CDR3 bases are TGTGCCAGCAGTCCCGGGACGGAGACCCAGTACTTC. Protein product: CASSPGTETQYF.

V and J are TRBV2 and TRBJ2-5, with D tentatively TRBD1 (6 bases). The closer fit of TRBJ2-7 to the DNA end suggests the J call may be wrong. The germline V gene has CDR1 SNHLY and CDR2 FYNNEI. This CDR3 contains 14 residues. The CDR3 bases are TGTGCCAGCAGTGATTCAGGGGCTGCCTACGAGCAGTACTTC. It specifies CASSDSGAAYEQYF.

This clone has more than one count but fewer than ten. The chain carries TRBV7-9 and TRBJ2-3, with a weak D call TRBD1 (5 bases). Trimming left V 6 bases short and J 4 bases short, with 17 bases between. The CDR3 is made up of 15 amino acids. Germline V gene lookup returns CDR1 SEHNR and CDR2 FQNEAQ (reference sequence). The CDR3 region is CASSLASLRADTQYF. In DNA form, the CDR3 reads TGTGCCAGCAGTCTGGCCTCTCTCAGGGCAGATACGCAGTATTTT.

V usage is TRBV9 and J usage is TRBJ2-2; perhaps TRBD2 as D (5 bases). The V end lost 0 bases, the J end lost 7 bases, and 10 bases lay between the germline ends. Germline CDR1 is SGDLS and CDR2 is YYNGEE. The CDR3 covers 14 residues. The CDR3 spells CASSVVATDGELFF. CDR3 bases: TGTGCCAGCAGCGTAGTAGCGACGGACGGGGAGCTGTTTTTT.